Following are 25 T cell receptor beta chains from one sample sequenced in a study of CD8+ T cells in alopecia areata. Sample treatment: oral pan-JAK inhibitor, 5-10 mg twice daily. RNA was isolated and reverse transcribed to cDNA, the sequencing template. The repertoire was sequenced with immunoSEQ multiplex PCR; TCRdb's copy has only in-frame clones and lacks some. The data contain about 220,000 clones, approximately 57% of them singletons. Sequencing used CD4+ T cells sorted from blood, obtained at week 4, from a patient treated with tofacitinib. The source is a human donor with alopecia areata.

This rearrangement joins TRBV29-1 to TRBJ2-3; no reliable D call. The CDR3 length is 15 residues. Trimming took 7 bases from V and 1 from J, leaving 18 bases between them. Germline CDR1 is SQVTM and CDR2 is ANQGSEA. The CDR3 region is CSADPPDGGTDTQYF. The CDR3 DNA follows: TGCAGCGCAGACCCCCCGGACGGCGGCACAGATACGCAGTATTTT.

This clone was counted only a few times. This rearrangement joins TRBV29-1 to TRBJ2-4; the match to TRBD1 covers 7 bases. Germline lookup yields CDR1 SQVTM and CDR2 ANQGSEA. The J segment lost 0 bases and the V segment lost 6 bases, leaving 5 bases of the junction unmatched. The CDR3 extends over 14 amino acids. The DNA for the CDR3 is TGCAGCGTGGGACAGAGACTAGCCAAAAACATTCAGTACTTC. Translating gives CSVGQRLAKNIQYF.

This clone has a handful of counts. V is TRBV6-5 and J is TRBJ2-2; 9 positions agree with TRBD1. CDR1 and CDR2 from the germline V gene are MNHEY and SVGAGI. The CDR3 runs to 15 residues. With 4 bases clipped from V and 5 bases from J, the junction kept 5 bases outside the gene matches. CDR3 bases: TGTGCCAGCAGTTCAGGGACAGGGAGAACCGGGGAGCTGTTTTTT. Translating it yields CASSSGTGRTGELFF.

The chain couples TRBV29-1 to TRBJ2-5; possibly TRBD2 for D (6 bases). The V gene's germline CDR1 is SQVTM and CDR2 ANQGSEA. This CDR3 contains 13 residues. V was cut by 7 bases and J by 4 bases, with 16 bases left in between. For the CDR3, the DNA is TGCAGCGGTACAACTAGCATAGGAGAGACCCAGTACTTC. This sequence encodes CSGTTSIGETQYF.

The rearrangement uses TRBV7-2 and TRBJ2-6; no reliable D call. Deletions cut 3 bases from V and 0 bases from J, with 18 bases between. CDR3 length: 19 residues. Germline-derived CDR1 and CDR2 are SGHTA and FQGNSA. For the CDR3, the DNA is TGTGCCAGCAGCTTGATAGGGTCCGAGCGCCGCTCTGGGGCCAACGTCCTGACTTTC. This gives the protein CASSLIGSERRSGANVLTF. The full variable domain, rest sourced from reference TRBV7-2 and TRBJ2-6, is GAGVSQSPSNKVTEKGKDVELRCDPISGHTALYWYRQSLGQGLEFLIYFQGNSAPDKSGLPSDRFSAERTGGSVSTLTIQRTQQEDSAVYLCASSLIGSERRSGANVLTFGAGSRLTVL.

V and J are TRBV9 and TRBJ2-2; no clear D. The length of the CDR3 is 14 residues. The germline gives CDR1 SGDLS, CDR2 YYNGEE. Trimming pared 4 bases from V and 1 base from J, leaving 8 bases between. CDR3 residues: CASSHGVNTGELFF. CDR3 nucleotides: TGTGCCAGCAGCCATGGGGTGAACACCGGGGAGCTGTTTTTT.

This clone was seen a handful of times. The chain couples TRBV5-6 to TRBJ2-1; 9 nucleotides line up with TRBD1. The germline V gene has CDR1 SGHDT and CDR2 YYEEEE. The CDR3 is 16 residues long. The V and J ends lost 4 bases and 5 bases, in that order; junction bases with no gene match: 10. CDR3: CASSPRWDRDNNEQFF. The CDR3 DNA reads as TGTGCCAGCAGCCCTAGGTGGGACAGGGATAACAATGAGCAGTTCTTC.

The rearrangement links TRBV29-1 to TRBJ1-2; 7 bases are a match to TRBD1. Germline V lookup: CDR1 SQVTM, CDR2 ANQGSEA. The CDR3 loop spans 11 amino acids. Losses at the gene ends were 7 bases for V and 8 bases for J; bases not matched to a gene: 7. The CDR3 region is CSGRTGDGYTF. The CDR3 DNA follows: TGCAGCGGCCGAACAGGGGACGGCTACACCTTC.

The rearrangement uses TRBV4-1 and TRBJ2-3; the match to TRBD2 covers 9 bases. The CDR3 totals 15 residues. The V gene's germline CDR1 is MGHRA and CDR2 YSYEKL. The junction had 7 bases not matched to a gene; V was cut back by 4 bases and J by 5 bases. The chain's CDR3 is CASSLAGVFGDTQYF. Here the CDR3 DNA reads TGCGCCAGCAGCCTAGCGGGGGTTTTCGGAGATACGCAGTATTTT.

This clone was seen just once. V usage is TRBV30 and J usage is TRBJ1-6, with D unresolved. Trimming removed 1 base from V and 7 bases from J, with 8 bases in between. Germline CDR1 GTSNPN, CDR2 SVGIG (reference sequence). The length of the CDR3 is 13 residues. The CDR3, as DNA: TGTGCCTGGAGTGGCCGCGCGAATTCACCCCTCCACTTT. It translates to CAWSGRANSPLHF.

The rearrangement uses TRBV5-1 and TRBJ2-2, with D unclear. The CDR3 length is 13 residues. Germline values: CDR1 SGHRS, CDR2 YFSETQ. With 4 bases removed from V and 4 bases from J, the gap between germline ends came to 8 bases. The CDR3 loop is CASSIVTTGELFF. The DNA of the CDR3 is TGCGCCAGCAGCATCGTAACCACCGGGGAGCTGTTTTTT.

For this clone: Other nucleotide sequences from this sample produce the same CDR3. V and J are TRBV5-1 and TRBJ2-5; 7 positions match TRBD2. V lost 0 bases to trimming and J lost 4 bases; unmatched junction nucleotides: 6. Germline V lookup: CDR1 SGHRS, CDR2 YFSETQ. The CDR3 has 15 residues. CDR3 region: CASSLVGGYGETQYF. The CDR3 DNA follows: TGCGCCAGCAGCTTGGTCGGGGGGTACGGAGAGACCCAGTACTTC.

V gene TRBV29-1 combines with J gene TRBJ2-7; weak D call: TRBD1 (7 bases). CDR1 SQVTM and CDR2 ANQGSEA come from the germline V gene. The CDR3 has 14 amino acids. V lost 4 bases, J lost 2 bases, and 15 bases lay in between. CDR3 sequence (DNA): TGCAGCGTTGGAGGGCAGGGGGGAACCTACGAGCAGTACTTC. Its protein product is CSVGGQGGTYEQYF.

Concerning this clone: The sample carries other DNA sequences with the same CDR3. The chain is built from TRBV2 and TRBJ1-5; 10 nucleotides match TRBD1. The germline V gene has CDR1 SNHLY and CDR2 FYNNEI. The CDR3 contains 13 residues. Trimming cost V 8 bases and J 4 bases; bases outside gene matches: 2. Here the CDR3 reads CASSGQGNQPQHF. CDR3 in DNA: TGTGCCAGCTCGGGACAGGGGAATCAGCCCCAGCATTTT.

In DNA form, the CDR3 reads TGTGCCTTCACCGGACAGGGTAGGAGCTACACCTTC. The encoded protein is CAFTGQGRSYTF. The V gene is TRBV30, the J gene TRBJ1-2, with TRBD1 identical over 8 bases. Germline V gene sequence: CDR1 GTSNPN, CDR2 SVGIG (reference sequence). CDR3 size: 12 residues. With 7 bases clipped from V and 9 bases from J, the junction kept 10 bases outside the gene matches.

This chain links TRBV9 with TRBJ1-1; no firm D call. This CDR3 has 13 residues. Germline V gene sequence: CDR1 SGDLS, CDR2 YYNGEE. V shed 0 bases and J shed 0 bases, with 3 bases lying between them. As DNA, the CDR3 is TGTGCCAGCAGCGTAGCTATGAACACTGAAGCTTTCTTT. It specifies CASSVAMNTEAFF.

This rearrangement joins TRBV5-6 to TRBJ2-1; no firm D call. V was cut by 2 bases and J by 14 bases, with 11 bases left in between. The CDR3 length is 11 residues. Looked up from germline, CDR1 is SGHDT and CDR2 is YYEEEE. DNA of the CDR3: TGTGCCAGCAGCTTCGGTCGGCAGAAGTTCTTC. This gives the protein CASSFGRQKFF.

A few counts support this clone. CDR3 sequence (DNA): TGTGCCAGCTCACCACGTCAGGGGGGCACTGAAGCTTTCTTT. This translates into CASSPRQGGTEAFF. The chain uses TRBV18 and TRBJ1-1; 7 nucleotides match TRBD1. The ends lost 1 base at V and 4 bases at J; junction bases unmatched: 3. The CDR3 spans 14 residues. CDR1 and CDR2 (germline): KGHSH, LQKENI.

The chain recombines TRBV20-1 with TRBJ1-2; 7 positions agree with TRBD1. Germline CDR1 DFQATT, CDR2 SNEGSKA (reference sequence). V trimming: 8 bases; J trimming: 6 bases; junction bases outside the gene matches: 6. This CDR3 spans 11 amino acids. CDR3 sequence (DNA): TGCAGTCTTACAGGGGATGATGGCTACACCTTC. This gives the protein CSLTGDDGYTF.

This clone has only one observation. This chain links TRBV4-2 with TRBJ1-1, with TRBD1 matching over 9 bases. CDR1 and CDR2 (germline): LGHNA, YNFKEQ. This CDR3 region has 17 residues. Unmatched junction bases numbered 10, after V lost 2 bases and J lost 3 bases. The CDR3 loop reads CASSQRLMRTGDTEAFF. The CDR3, as DNA: TGTGCCAGCAGCCAACGCCTGATGAGGACAGGGGACACTGAAGCTTTCTTT.

The V gene is TRBV5-1, the J gene TRBJ1-4, with D uncertain. Germline V gene lookup returns CDR1 SGHRS and CDR2 YFSETQ. This CDR3 spans 12 amino acids. Trimming shortened V by 7 bases and J by 4 bases, and 8 bases separated the two germline ends. The CDR3 coding sequence is TGCGCCAGCTCACTGAATAATGAAAAACTGTTTTTT. Its translation is CASSLNNEKLFF.

This clone has more than one count but fewer than ten. The V gene is TRBV14, the J gene TRBJ2-7; 7 bases fit TRBD1. The length of the CDR3 is 13 residues. Unmatched junction bases numbered 5, after V lost 2 bases and J lost 7 bases. Looked up from germline, CDR1 is SGHDN and CDR2 is FVKESK. The CDR3 loop reads CASSQQGVREQYF. CDR3 nucleotides: TGTGCCAGCAGCCAACAGGGGGTTAGGGAGCAGTACTTC.

This clone was seen only a few times. The chain employs TRBV29-1 and TRBJ1-1; D gene unclear. This CDR3 region has 13 residues. Per germline, CDR1 SQVTM and CDR2 ANQGSEA. V shed 4 bases and J shed 1 base, with 10 bases lying between them. CDR3 amino acids: CSVASRANTEAFF. CDR3 in DNA: TGCAGCGTTGCGTCGAGGGCGAACACTGAAGCTTTCTTT.

The chain is built from TRBV30 and TRBJ1-1; no definite D call. CDR3 length: 12 residues. V was pared by 0 bases and J by 7 bases, with 9 bases between. Per the germline V gene, CDR1 is GTSNPN and CDR2 is SVGIG (reference sequence). In DNA, the CDR3 is TGTGCCTGGAGTGTAGTTGCGGGTGAAGCTTTCTTT. It encodes CAWSVVAGEAFF.

V usage is TRBV19 and J usage is TRBJ1-2; TRBD1 aligns across 7 bases. V lost 5 bases to trimming and J lost 5 bases; unmatched junction nucleotides: 8. CDR3 length: 14 residues. Germline V CDR1 and CDR2: LNHDA, SQIVND (reference sequence). CDR3 coding DNA: TGTGCCAGTAGTTCCGGACAGGATTGGTATGGCTACACCTTC. It translates to CASSSGQDWYGYTF.